This T cell receptor beta chain was documented in a study of identical twins. Study-wide points: Models, which agreed with sharing between unrelated individuals, nonetheless underestimated the out-of-frame TCR alpha sharing seen in monozygotic twins. Twins' surplus sharing was weaker for beta out-of-frame sequences.

This clonotype appeared a few times. Its antigen is unidentified. CDR3 length: 16 residues. In germline, CDR1 is DFQATT, CDR2 SNEGSKA (reference sequence). TCRdb re-called the 5' RACE reads through MiXCR, storing one row per CDR3 protein. The repertoire holds 1.5 million to 2 million distinct CDR3 sequences, with under 35% as singletons. Sample: cord blood. This sequence was found in a newborn girl in good health. The chain combines TRBV20-1 with TRBJ2-1, with TRBD2 matching 7 bases. The J call may be incorrect, as the DNA end agrees better with TRBJ2-7. The CDR3 DNA sequence: TGCAGTGCTATCCCCGCGGCGGGAGAGTTCTACAATGAGCAGTACTTC. It is translated as CSAIPAAGEFYNEQYF.